This T cell receptor beta chain appears in the sequencing data of a study of blood T cell repertoires in COVID-19. Turning to the study itself: The study drew acute and convalescent COVID-19 samples from the United States, Italy and Spain. PBMCs, B-cell-depleted T cells, or T cells provided the cDNA or gDNA that made up the material.

In the original workflow: Amplification from reference gene primers served as the basis for estimated nucleated cell counts. Here immunoSEQ multiplex PCR was the method, and the copy in TCRdb shows in-frame clones only, minus some. That table furnishes V, J and clone size, whereas the DNA furnished D and trimming. The sample lists about 86,000 clones; approximately 87% were seen once. CDR3 size: 16 residues. V dropped 0 bases and J dropped 1 base, with 12 bases sitting between them. The germline V gene has CDR1 MNHNY and CDR2 SVGAGI (reference sequence). Sequencing input: peripheral blood. The chain carries TRBV6-6 and TRBJ1-1; TRBD1 is a possible D gene (6 bases). The source is a human donor in a cohort sampled during active COVID-19. CDR3 region: CASSYSGRGKNTEAFF. The CDR3 coding sequence is TGTGCCAGCAGTTACTCGGGCAGGGGAAAGAACACTGAAGCTTTCTTT.